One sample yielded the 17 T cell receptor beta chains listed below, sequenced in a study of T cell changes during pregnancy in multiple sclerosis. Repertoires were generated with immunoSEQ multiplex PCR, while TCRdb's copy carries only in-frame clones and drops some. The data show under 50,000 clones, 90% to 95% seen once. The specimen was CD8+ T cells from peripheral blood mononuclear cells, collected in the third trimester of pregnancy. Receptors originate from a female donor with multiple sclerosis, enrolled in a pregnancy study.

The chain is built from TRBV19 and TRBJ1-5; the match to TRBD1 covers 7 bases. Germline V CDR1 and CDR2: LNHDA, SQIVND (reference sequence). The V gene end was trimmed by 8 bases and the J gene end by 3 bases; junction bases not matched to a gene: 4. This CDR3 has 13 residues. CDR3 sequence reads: CASRDSFNQPQHF. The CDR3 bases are TGTGCCAGTCGGGACAGCTTCAATCAGCCCCAGCATTTT.

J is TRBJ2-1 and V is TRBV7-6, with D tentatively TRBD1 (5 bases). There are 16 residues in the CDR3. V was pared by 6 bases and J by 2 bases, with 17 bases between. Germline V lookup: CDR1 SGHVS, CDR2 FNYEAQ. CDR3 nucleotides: TGTGCCAGCAGTCGGAAAGGGGATCGCCCCTACAATGAGCAGTTCTTC. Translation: CASSRKGDRPYNEQFF.

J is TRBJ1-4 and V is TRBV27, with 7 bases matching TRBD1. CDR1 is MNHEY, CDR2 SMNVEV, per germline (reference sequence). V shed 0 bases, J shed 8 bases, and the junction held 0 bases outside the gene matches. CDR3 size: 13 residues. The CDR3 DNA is TGTGCCAGCAGTTTATCAGGGGGCGAAAAACTGTTTTTT. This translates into CASSLSGGEKLFF.

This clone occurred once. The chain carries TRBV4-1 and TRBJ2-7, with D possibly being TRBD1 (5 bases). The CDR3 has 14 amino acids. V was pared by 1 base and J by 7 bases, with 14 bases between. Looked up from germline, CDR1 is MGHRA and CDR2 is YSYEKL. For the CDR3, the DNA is TGCGCCAGCAGCCAAGGACAGCCCACGAATGAGCAGTACTTC. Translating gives CASSQGQPTNEQYF.

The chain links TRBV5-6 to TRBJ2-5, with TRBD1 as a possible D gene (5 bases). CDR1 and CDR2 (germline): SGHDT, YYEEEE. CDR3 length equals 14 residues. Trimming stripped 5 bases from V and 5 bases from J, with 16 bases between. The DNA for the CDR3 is TGTGCCAGCAGTTCAGGGAATTCCCTGGAGACCCAGTACTTC. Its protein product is CASSSGNSLETQYF.

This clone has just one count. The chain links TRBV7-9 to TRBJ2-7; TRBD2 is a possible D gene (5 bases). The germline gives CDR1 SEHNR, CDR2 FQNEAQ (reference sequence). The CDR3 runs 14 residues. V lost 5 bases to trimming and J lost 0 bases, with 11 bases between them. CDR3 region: CASSPQRSSYEQYF. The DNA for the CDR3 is TGTGCCAGCAGCCCACAGCGGAGCTCCTACGAGCAGTACTTC.

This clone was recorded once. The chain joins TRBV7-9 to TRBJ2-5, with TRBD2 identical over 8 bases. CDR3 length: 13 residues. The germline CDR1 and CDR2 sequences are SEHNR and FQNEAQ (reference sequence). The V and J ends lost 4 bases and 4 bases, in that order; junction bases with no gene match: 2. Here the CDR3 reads CASSSGGPETQYF. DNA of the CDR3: TGTGCCAGCAGCTCGGGGGGGCCAGAGACCCAGTACTTC.

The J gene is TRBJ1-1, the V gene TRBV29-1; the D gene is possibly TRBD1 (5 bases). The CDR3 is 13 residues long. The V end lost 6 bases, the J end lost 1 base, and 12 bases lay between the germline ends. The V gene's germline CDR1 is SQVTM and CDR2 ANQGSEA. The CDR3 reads CSVYLDKNTEAFF. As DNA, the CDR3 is TGCAGCGTGTACCTGGACAAGAACACTGAAGCTTTCTTT.

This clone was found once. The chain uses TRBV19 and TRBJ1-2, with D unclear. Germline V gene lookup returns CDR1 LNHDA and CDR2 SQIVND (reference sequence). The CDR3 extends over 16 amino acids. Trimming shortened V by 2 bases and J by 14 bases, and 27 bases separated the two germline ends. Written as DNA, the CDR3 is TGTGCCAGTAGTATAAGCAGGAGGCCCTATGTCGTTGACCGTACCTTC. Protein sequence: CASSISRRPYVVDRTF.

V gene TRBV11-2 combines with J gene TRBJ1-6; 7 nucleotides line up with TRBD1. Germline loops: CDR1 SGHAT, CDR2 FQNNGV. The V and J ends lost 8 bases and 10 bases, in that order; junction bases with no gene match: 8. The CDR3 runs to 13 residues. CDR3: CASRGQVLSPLHF. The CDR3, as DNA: TGTGCCAGCCGCGGACAGGTTTTATCACCCCTCCACTTT.

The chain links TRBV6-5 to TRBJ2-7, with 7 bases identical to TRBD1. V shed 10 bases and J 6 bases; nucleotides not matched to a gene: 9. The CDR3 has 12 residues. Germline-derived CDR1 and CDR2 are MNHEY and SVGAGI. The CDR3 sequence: CATRAGGLEQYF. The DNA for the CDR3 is TGTGCCACTCGGGCAGGGGGTCTCGAGCAGTACTTC.

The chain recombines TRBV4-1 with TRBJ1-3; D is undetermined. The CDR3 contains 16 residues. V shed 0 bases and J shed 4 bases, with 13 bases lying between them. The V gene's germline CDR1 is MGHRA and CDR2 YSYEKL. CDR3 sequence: CASSQELLRGGNTIYF. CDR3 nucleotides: TGCGCCAGCAGCCAAGAATTGTTGAGAGGAGGAAACACCATATATTTT.

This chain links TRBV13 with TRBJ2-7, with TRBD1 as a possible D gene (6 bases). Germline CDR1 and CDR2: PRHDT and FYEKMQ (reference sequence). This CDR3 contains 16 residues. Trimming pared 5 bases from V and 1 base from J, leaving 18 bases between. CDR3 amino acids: CASSRPGTTSSYEQYF. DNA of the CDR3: TGTGCCAGCAGCAGACCAGGGACAACCTCGTCCTACGAGCAGTACTTC.

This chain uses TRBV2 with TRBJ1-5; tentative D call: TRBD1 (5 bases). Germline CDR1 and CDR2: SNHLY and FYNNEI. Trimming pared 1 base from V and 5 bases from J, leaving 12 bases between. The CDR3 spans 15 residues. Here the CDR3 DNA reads TGTGCCAGCAGTGAAGTCGGGGGTCCTGATCAGCCCCAGCATTTT. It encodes CASSEVGGPDQPQHF.

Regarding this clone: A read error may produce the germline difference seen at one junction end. The CDR3 sequence: CASSFSRDTEAFF. The CDR3, as DNA: TGTGCTAGCAGCTTCAGCAGGGACACTGAAGCTTTCTTT. This rearrangement joins TRBV7-7 to TRBJ1-1; tentative D call: TRBD1 (5 bases). Germline V CDR1 and CDR2: SSHAT, FNYEAQ (reference sequence). The CDR3 spans 13 residues.

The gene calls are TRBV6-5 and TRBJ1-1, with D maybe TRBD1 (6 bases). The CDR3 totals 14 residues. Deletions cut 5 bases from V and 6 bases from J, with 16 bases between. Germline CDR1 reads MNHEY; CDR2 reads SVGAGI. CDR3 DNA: TGTGCCAGCAGTGAGAGAAACAGGGTCGCTGAAGCTTTCTTT. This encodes CASSERNRVAEAFF.

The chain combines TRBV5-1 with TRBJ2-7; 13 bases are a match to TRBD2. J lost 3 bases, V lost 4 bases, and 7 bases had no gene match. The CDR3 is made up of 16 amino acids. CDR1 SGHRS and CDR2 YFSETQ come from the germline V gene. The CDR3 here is CASSPRRTSGGYEQYF. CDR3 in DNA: TGCGCCAGCAGCCCGAGGAGGACTAGCGGGGGCTACGAGCAGTACTTC.